What follows describes a single T cell receptor (beta chain). What it binds is not known. Only cases whose brain tissue showed the highest T cell transcript signatures were sequenced. Pre-surgery treatment included at least one anti-epileptic drug. The data stem from a study of brain T cells in children with intractable seizures. CDR1 is SGHTA, CDR2 FQGNSA, per germline. The CDR3 totals 17 residues. After removal of 5 bases from V and 4 bases from J, the junction contained 14 bases not matched to a gene. Study-wide results and limits: Pre- and post-surgery blood differed in depth, so pre-surgery absences may be undersampling.

Clones were read by immunoSEQ multiplex PCR, and TCRdb kept only the in-frame ones, dropping some. The data contain roughly 110,000 clones, approximately 94% of them singletons. The material was peripheral blood, obtained at surgery. The sequence was obtained from a boy in the first two years of life with hemimegalencephaly and intractable seizures. J is TRBJ2-1 and V is TRBV7-2, with 7 bases fitting TRBD1. The CDR3 here is CASSIPTRGLAYNEQFF. The CDR3 nucleotides read TGTGCCAGCAGCATCCCCACCAGGGGGTTAGCTTACAATGAGCAGTTCTTC.